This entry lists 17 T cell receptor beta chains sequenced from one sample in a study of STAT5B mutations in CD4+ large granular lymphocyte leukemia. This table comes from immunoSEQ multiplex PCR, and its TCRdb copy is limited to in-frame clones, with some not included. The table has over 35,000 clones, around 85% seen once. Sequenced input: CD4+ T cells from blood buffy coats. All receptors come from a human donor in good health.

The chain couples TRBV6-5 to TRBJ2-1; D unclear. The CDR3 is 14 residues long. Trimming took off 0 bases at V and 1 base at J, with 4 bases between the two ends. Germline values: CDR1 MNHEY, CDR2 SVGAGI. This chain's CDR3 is CASSYSRSYNEQFF. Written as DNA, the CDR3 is TGTGCCAGCAGTTACTCTAGGTCCTACAATGAGCAGTTCTTC.

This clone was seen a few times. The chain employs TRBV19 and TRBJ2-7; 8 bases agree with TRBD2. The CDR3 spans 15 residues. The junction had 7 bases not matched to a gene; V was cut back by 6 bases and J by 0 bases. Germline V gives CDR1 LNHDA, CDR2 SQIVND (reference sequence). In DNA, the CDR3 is TGTGCCAGTAGCTCCCGGCTAGCGGGCTCCTACGAGCAGTACTTC. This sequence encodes CASSSRLAGSYEQYF.

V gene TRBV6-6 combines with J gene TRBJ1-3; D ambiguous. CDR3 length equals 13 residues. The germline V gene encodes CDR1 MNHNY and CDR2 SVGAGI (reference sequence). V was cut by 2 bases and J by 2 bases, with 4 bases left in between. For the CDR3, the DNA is TGTGCCAGCAGTTACCCCACTGGAAACACCATATATTTT. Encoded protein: CASSYPTGNTIYF.

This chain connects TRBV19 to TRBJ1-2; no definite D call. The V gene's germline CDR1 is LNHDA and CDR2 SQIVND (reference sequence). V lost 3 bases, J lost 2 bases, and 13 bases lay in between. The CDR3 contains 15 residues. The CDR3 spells CASSISPVRNYGYTF. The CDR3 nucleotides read TGTGCCAGTAGTATTTCACCGGTAAGGAACTATGGCTACACCTTC. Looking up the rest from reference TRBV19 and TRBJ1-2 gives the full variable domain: DGGITQSPKYLFRKEGQNVTLSCEQNLNHDAMYWYRQDPGQGLRLIYYSQIVNDFQKGDIAEGYSVSREKKESFPLTVTSAQKNPTAFYLCASSISPVRNYGYTFGSGTRLTVV.

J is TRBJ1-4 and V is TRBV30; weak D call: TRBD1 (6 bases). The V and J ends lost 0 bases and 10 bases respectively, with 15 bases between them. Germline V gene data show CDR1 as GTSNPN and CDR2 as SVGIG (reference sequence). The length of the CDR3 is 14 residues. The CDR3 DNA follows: TGTGCCTGGAGTGTAACGGTTTCACAGGGAAAACTGTTTTTT. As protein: CAWSVTVSQGKLFF. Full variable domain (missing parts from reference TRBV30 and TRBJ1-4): SQTIHQWPATLVQPVGSPLSLECTVEGTSNPNLYWYRQAAGRGLQLLFYSVGIGQISSEVPQNLSASRPQDRQFILSSKKLLLSDSGFYLCAWSVTVSQGKLFFGSGTQLSVL.

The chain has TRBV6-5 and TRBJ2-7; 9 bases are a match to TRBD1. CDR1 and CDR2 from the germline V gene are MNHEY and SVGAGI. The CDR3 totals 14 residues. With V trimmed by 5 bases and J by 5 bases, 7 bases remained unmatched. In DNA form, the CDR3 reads TGTGCCAGCAGTATGGACAGGGGTGGCGACGAGCAGTACTTC. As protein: CASSMDRGGDEQYF.

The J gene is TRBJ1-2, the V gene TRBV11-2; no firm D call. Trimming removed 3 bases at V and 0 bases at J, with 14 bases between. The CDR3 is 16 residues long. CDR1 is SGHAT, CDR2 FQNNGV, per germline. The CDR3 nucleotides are TGTGCCAGCAGCTTCGCTCTGAGCGAAGCTAACTATGGCTACACCTTC. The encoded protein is CASSFALSEANYGYTF.

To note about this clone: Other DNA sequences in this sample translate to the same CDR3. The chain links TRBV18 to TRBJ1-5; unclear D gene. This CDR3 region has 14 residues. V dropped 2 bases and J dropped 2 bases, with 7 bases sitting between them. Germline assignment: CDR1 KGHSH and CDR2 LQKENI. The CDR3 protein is CASSPGLGNQPQHF. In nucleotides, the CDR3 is TGTGCCAGCTCACCAGGGCTAGGCAATCAGCCCCAGCATTTT.

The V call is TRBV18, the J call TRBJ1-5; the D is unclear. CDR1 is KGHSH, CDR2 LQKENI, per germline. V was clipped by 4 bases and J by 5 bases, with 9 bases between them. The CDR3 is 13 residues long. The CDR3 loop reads CASSQRADQPQHF. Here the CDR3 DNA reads TGTGCCAGCTCACAAAGGGCCGATCAGCCCCAGCATTTT.

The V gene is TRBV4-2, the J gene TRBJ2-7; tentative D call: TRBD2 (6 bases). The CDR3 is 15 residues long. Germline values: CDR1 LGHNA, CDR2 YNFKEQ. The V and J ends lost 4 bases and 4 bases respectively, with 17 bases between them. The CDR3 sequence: CASSPDYEEVYEQYF. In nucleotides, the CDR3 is TGTGCCAGCAGCCCGGACTACGAAGAGGTTTACGAGCAGTACTTC.

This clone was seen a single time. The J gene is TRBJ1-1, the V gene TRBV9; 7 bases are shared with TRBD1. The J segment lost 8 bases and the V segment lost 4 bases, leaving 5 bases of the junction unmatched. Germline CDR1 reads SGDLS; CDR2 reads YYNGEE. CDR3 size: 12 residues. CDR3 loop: CASSTGTAEAFF. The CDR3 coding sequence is TGTGCCAGCAGCACCGGGACAGCCGAAGCTTTCTTT.

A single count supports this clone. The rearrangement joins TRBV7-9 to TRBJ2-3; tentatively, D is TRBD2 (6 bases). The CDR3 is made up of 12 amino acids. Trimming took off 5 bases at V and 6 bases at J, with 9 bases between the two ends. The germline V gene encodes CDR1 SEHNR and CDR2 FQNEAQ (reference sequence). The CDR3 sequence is CASSPGLDTQYF. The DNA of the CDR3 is TGTGCCAGCAGCCCGGGACTGGATACGCAGTATTTT.

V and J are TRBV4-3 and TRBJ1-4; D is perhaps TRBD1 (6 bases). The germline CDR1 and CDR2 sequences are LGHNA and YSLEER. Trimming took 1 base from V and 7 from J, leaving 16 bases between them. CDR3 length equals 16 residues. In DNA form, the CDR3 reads TGCGCCAGCAGCCAAGTTAGGGGGGCGGGCAGTGAAAAACTGTTTTTT. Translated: CASSQVRGAGSEKLFF.

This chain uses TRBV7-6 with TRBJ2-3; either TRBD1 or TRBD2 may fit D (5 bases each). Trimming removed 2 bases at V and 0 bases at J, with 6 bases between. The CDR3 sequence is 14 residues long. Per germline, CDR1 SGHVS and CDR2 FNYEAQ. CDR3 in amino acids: CASSLRDSTDTQYF. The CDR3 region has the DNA TGTGCCAGCAGCTTACGGGACAGCACAGATACGCAGTATTTT.

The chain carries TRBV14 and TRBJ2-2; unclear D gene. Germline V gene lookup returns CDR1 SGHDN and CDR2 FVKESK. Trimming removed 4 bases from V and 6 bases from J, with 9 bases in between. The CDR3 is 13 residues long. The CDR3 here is CASSPRFPGELFF. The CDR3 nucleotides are TGTGCCAGCAGCCCCCGTTTCCCCGGGGAGCTGTTTTTT.

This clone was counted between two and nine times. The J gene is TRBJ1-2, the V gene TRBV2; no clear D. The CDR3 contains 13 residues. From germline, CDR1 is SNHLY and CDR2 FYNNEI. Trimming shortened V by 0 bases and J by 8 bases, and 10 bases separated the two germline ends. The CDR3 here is CASSEAILGGYTF. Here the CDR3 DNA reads TGTGCCAGCAGTGAAGCGATTCTAGGCGGCTACACCTTC.

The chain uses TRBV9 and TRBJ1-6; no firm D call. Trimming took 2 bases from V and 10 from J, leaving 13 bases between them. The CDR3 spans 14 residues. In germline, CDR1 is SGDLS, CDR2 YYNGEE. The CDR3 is CASSVGEVGSPLHF. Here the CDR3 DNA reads TGTGCCAGCAGCGTTGGGGAGGTGGGCTCACCCCTCCACTTT.